This passage covers 10 T cell receptor beta chains from one sample sequenced in a study of T-cell reconstitution after alpha-beta-depleted transplantation in children. The TCRbeta library was prepared with unique molecular identifiers. MiXCR, run by TCRdb on the PCR reads, gives a single entry per CDR3 protein. The sample consists of around 400,000 distinct CDR3 sequences, approximately 11% of them appearing once. The sample in question was PBMCs from the stem cell graft donor, obtained from the stem cell graft. These receptors were obtained from a human donor who donated a stem cell graft to a child with acute myeloid leukemia.

The gene calls are TRBV10-3 and TRBJ2-3, with TRBD2 identical over 10 bases. Germline V gene lookup returns CDR1 ENHRY and CDR2 SYGVKD. The CDR3 has 15 amino acids. The junction had 3 bases not matched to a gene; V was cut back by 5 bases and J by 1 base. CDR3: CAISTAGGGTDTQYF. Written as DNA, the CDR3 is TGTGCCATCAGTACAGCGGGGGGGGGCACAGATACGCAGTATTTT.

The gene calls are TRBV7-6 and TRBJ2-1, with TRBD2 matching over 11 bases. This CDR3 contains 16 residues. Germline V gene lookup returns CDR1 SGHVS and CDR2 FNYEAQ. Trimming cost V 7 bases and J 4 bases; bases outside gene matches: 9. The CDR3 bases are TGTGCCAGCACCGTCTATCTAGCGGGAGGTTACAATGAGCAGTTCTTC. It yields the protein CASTVYLAGGYNEQFF.

V and J are TRBV4-2 and TRBJ2-7; D perhaps matches TRBD2 (5 bases). Germline assignment: CDR1 LGHNA and CDR2 YNFKEQ. Trimming took off 4 bases at V and 7 bases at J, with 20 bases between the two ends. The CDR3 contains 15 residues. The CDR3 protein is CASSPGLLFSWEQYV. DNA of the CDR3: TGTGCCAGCAGCCCCGGACTCCTCTTCTCCTGGGAGCAGTACGTC.

The table lists this clonotype with a few counts. The chain uses TRBV5-1 and TRBJ1-5; D ambiguous. In germline, CDR1 is SGHRS, CDR2 YFSETQ. V was trimmed by 4 bases and J by 2 bases, leaving 10 bases between them. The CDR3 totals 14 residues. The CDR3 spells CASSDGRGNQPQHF. The CDR3 nucleotides are TGCGCCAGCAGCGACGGACGAGGCAATCAGCCCCAGCATTTT.

The chain combines TRBV3-1 with TRBJ2-1; D unresolved. CDR3 size: 13 residues. Trimming shortened V by 0 bases and J by 13 bases, and 13 bases separated the two germline ends. Germline-derived CDR1 and CDR2 are LGHDT and YNNKEL (reference sequence). This CDR3 is CASSQDRPQPQFF. In DNA, the CDR3 is TGTGCCAGCAGCCAAGATAGGCCACAACCCCAGTTCTTC.

This clonotype has just a few counts. V usage is TRBV7-9 and J usage is TRBJ2-1; 7 bases agree with TRBD2. Germline lookup yields CDR1 SEHNR and CDR2 FQNEAQ (reference sequence). The junction had 10 bases not matched to a gene; V was cut back by 2 bases and J by 3 bases. The CDR3 sequence is 17 residues long. CDR3: CASSLKGAGAFYNEQFF. CDR3 in DNA: TGTGCCAGCAGCTTAAAGGGTGCGGGAGCTTTCTACAATGAGCAGTTCTTC. Combining the CDR3 with reference TRBV7-9 and TRBJ2-1 gives the whole variable domain DTGVSQNPRHKITKRGQNVTFRCDPISEHNRLYWYRQTLGQGPEFLTYFQNEAQLEKSRLLSDRFSAERPKGSFSTLEIQRTEQGDSAMYLCASSLKGAGAFYNEQFFGPGTRLTVL.

In this sample, this clonotype turned up many times. The rearrangement uses TRBV29-1 and TRBJ1-4; a weak D match, TRBD1 (6 bases). Per germline, CDR1 SQVTM and CDR2 ANQGSEA. The ends were cut back, 1 base at V and 8 bases at J, with 8 bases in the middle. The CDR3 totals 12 residues. CDR3 sequence reads: CSVEAGAEKLFF. DNA of the CDR3: TGCAGCGTTGAAGCAGGGGCAGAAAAACTGTTTTTT.

The J gene is TRBJ1-5, the V gene TRBV6-1; D remains ambiguous. CDR1 MNHNS and CDR2 SASEGT come from the germline V gene. There are 18 residues in the CDR3. V shed 5 bases and J shed 0 bases, with 20 bases lying between them. The CDR3 DNA reads as TGTGCCAGCAGTCCGCGGGTAGGAATTTTCTTTAGCAATCAGCCCCAGCATTTT. Protein: CASSPRVGIFFSNQPQHF.

The chain is built from TRBV6-2 or TRBV6-3 and TRBJ2-7, with D tentatively TRBD1 (6 bases). Germline CDR1 MNHEY, CDR2 SVGEGT. Between the trimmed V and J ends, which lost 6 bases and 2 bases, there was a span of 11 bases. This CDR3 has 13 amino acids. The CDR3 region has the DNA TGTGCCAGCAGCCGGGACATTCCCTACGAGCAGTACTTC. This encodes CASSRDIPYEQYF.

V is TRBV6-5 and J is TRBJ2-5; D remains unclear. The CDR3 loop spans 13 amino acids. Trimming removed 3 bases from V and 5 bases from J, with 10 bases in between. Germline V gene data show CDR1 as MNHEY and CDR2 as SVGAGI. The CDR3 loop reads CASSYDHLETQYF. CDR3 DNA sequence: TGTGCCAGCAGTTATGACCACCTGGAGACCCAGTACTTC.